The entry that follows covers one TCR beta chain sequence. This clonotype was recorded many times. The antigen this receptor binds is unknown. No much larger clone is present one base from it, and per-base qualities are unavailable. Only healthy Caucasian donors were included. Three pairs of female monozygotic twins, all aged 18 to 29 years, made up the twin cohort. Peripheral blood mononuclear cells were the source from which RNA for the TCR libraries was isolated. V was cut back by 3 bases and J by 0 bases, leaving a gap of 12 bases between them. The CDR3 has 15 amino acids, counting the end cysteine and phenylalanine. The CDR3 DNA has 45 bases and is translated from base 1. Looking up the germline V gene yields CDR1 SGHRS and CDR2 YFSETQ. The sample belongs to a study of identical twins (dated by TCRdb to the mid-2010s). Study-level background: To test whether fetal clonotypes persist, this study deep-sequenced TCR alpha and beta repertoires from monozygotic twins, from unrelated adults of various ages, and from cord blood. To rule out contamination, the twin experiments were replicated at different times with different library preparation protocols.

Receptors were amplified or captured by 5' RACE. Reads for this sample came from an Illumina HiSeq 2000. A universal primer binding site was added through template switching, and the final cDNA carried a unique molecular identifier so that TCR cDNA molecules could be counted accurately. Specific primers in the conserved constant-segment region were used to synthesize first-strand cDNA for TCR alpha and beta chains. To control for contamination, every cDNA library carried two barcodes: a SMART-Mk sample barcode plus Illumina barcodes. TruSeq adapter sequences and Illumina sample barcodes were added in two successive PCR steps. The Illumina HiSeq platform was used with custom primers to sequence TCR alpha and beta cDNA libraries. The original methods were these. MiGEC processed the raw reads to extract unique molecular identifiers, while MiXCR was used to determine the CDR3 positions. Recombination models were inferred per individual with the repgenHMM and IGoR tools using an EM algorithm. The analysis of shared clonotypes was done with the tcR package in R, with sharing normalized by the product of cloneset sizes. To study raw recombination without the effects of thymic and clonal selection, out-of-frame nonproductive sequences were analyzed. TCRdb trimmed the raw reads at Q25, called clones with MiXCR and kept productive beta chains. Rows with a matching CDR3 protein are joined into one entry that keeps the most common DNA and genes. V and J calls and clone size were set by TCRdb, not the authors. For this sample there are nearly 900,000 distinct CDR3 sequences; roughly 12% appear just once. In total, the top ten clones hold around 1.5% of the sample.

The study at large found these results: In beta out-of-frame sequences, excess twin sharing was weaker, because having fewer shared sequences lowered the signal-to-noise ratio. Fewer insertions were carried by abundant cord blood beta clonotypes, a similar but weaker trend appeared in young adult naive repertoires, and no such trend appeared in memory repertoires. Compared with coincidental sharing between unrelated individuals, out-of-frame TCR alpha sequences shared between twins showed an excess of sequences with low generation probability. Recombination models systematically underestimated out-of-frame TCR alpha sharing in monozygotic twins but agreed with sharing between unrelated individuals. Zero-insertion analyses could be partly confounded by invariant T cells such as MAIT and iNKT, though diverse VJ usage argued against such confounding for most clonotypes. Conclusions relied on cross-sectional statistical analysis, since the same donors could not be followed over many years.

These records were also assigned to another study, of yellow fever vaccine responses in identical twins. As the second paper documents: According to the authors, the vaccine-induced T cell response in identical twins seemed to be partly convergent and partly specific to each individual. In the study, vaccine-responding T cell clones were precisely tracked in identical twins.

Here the chain combines TRBV5-1 and TRBJ1-1; a confident D gene designation cannot be given. This receptor was identified in a woman aged 18 to 35 in good health. The sample taken for sequencing was PBMCs. The DNA sequence is given as TGCGCCAGCAGCTACAATCCTCCCATGAACACTGAAGCTTTCTTT. This translates into CASSYNPPMNTEAFF.